This T cell receptor beta chain stems from a study of post-analysis software for immune sequencing data. Germline CDR1 reads MDHEN; CDR2 reads SYDVKM. Between the trimmed V and J ends, which lost 6 bases and 5 bases, there was a span of 10 bases. This CDR3 has 12 residues. Each TCR beta cDNA library carried unique molecular identifiers. Each sample of roughly 0.9 to 11 million input T cells yielded around 500,000 cDNA molecules, so each molecule approximated one T cell. Via MiXCR, TCRdb re-called the PCR reads, giving one row per CDR3 protein. In the table there are around 500,000 distinct CDR3 sequences, 30% to 40% of which are singletons. Turning to this clonotype: No antigen is known for it.

Whole-study results and caveats: Controls significantly exceeded multiple sclerosis patients in normalized Chao1 diversity. Elevated frequency relative to controls characterized roughly 5 TRBV segments in patients, TRBV5-6, TRBV5-1 and TRBV20-1 among them. Strong co-clustering by F measure was seen for same-batch samples.

J is TRBJ1-1 and V is TRBV28, with D unclear. This receptor was identified in a girl between 2 and 17 years old with multiple sclerosis. The sample consisted of blood. CDR3 residues: CASREQKTEAFF. DNA for the CDR3: TGTGCCAGCAGGGAACAGAAGACTGAAGCTTTCTTT.